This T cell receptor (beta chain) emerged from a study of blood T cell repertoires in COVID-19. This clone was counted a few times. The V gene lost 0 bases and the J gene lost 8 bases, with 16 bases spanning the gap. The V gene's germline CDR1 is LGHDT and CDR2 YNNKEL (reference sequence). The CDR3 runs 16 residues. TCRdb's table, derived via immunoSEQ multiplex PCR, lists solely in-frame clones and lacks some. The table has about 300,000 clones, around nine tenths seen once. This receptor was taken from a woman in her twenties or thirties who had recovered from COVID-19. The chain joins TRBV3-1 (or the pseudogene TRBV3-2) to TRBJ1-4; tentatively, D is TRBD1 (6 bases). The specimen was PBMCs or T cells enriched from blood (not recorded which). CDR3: CASSQDGGGLREKLFF. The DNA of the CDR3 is TGTGCCAGCAGCCAAGATGGCGGGGGGCTAAGAGAAAAACTGTTTTTT.